The following is a TCR beta chain sequence with its context. This sample also contains other DNA sequences that code for the same CDR3. The protocol was immunoSEQ multiplex PCR, while the TCRdb copy is restricted to in-frame clones and leaves out a portion. The table has some 25,000 clones, about four fifths seen once; the top ten hold around 25%. This record belongs to a study of OX40 agonist ivuxolimab in advanced cancers. The V gene end was trimmed by 3 bases and the J gene end by 5 bases; junction bases not matched to a gene: 3. The length of the CDR3 is 13 residues. Per the germline V gene, CDR1 is SGHVS and CDR2 is FNYEAQ.

The chain joins TRBV7-6 to TRBJ2-5, with TRBD1 identical over 7 bases. The material sequenced was CD4+ or CD8+ T cells sorted from blood, taken in a trial of the OX40 agonist ivuxolimab. This TCR came from an adult with an advanced solid tumor such as melanoma, head and neck, liver or kidney cancer. The CDR3 region has the DNA TGTGCCAGCAGCTTCGGGACAGAGGAGACCCAGTACTTC. Translated: CASSFGTEETQYF. The full variable domain, rest sourced from reference TRBV7-6 and TRBJ2-5, is GAGVSQSPRYKVTKRGQDVALRCDPISGHVSLYWYRQALGQGPEFLTYFNYEAQQDKSGLPNDRFSAERPEGSISTLTIQRTEQRDSAMYRCASSFGTEETQYFGPGTRLLVL.